The clone carrying this T cell receptor beta chain has a single count. Its matching antigen is unknown. The germline V and J ends were trimmed by 0 bases and 6 bases, with 3 bases remaining between them. CDR3 size: 12 residues. CDR1 is SGHTA and CDR2 is FQGNSA in the germline V gene. This entry is derived from a study of cytomegalovirus exposure and HLA in healthy donors. On the study more broadly: Assignment to the Caucasian-associated ancestry cluster applied to about 80% of the 350 to 500 genotyped donors.

This PCR relied on a set of 60 Vbeta primers and 13 Jbeta primers. Generated by immunoSEQ multiplex PCR, the TCRdb table keeps only in-frame clones and is missing some. The sample has fewer than 200,000 clones; 75% to 90% are singletons. The study, taken as a whole, reports: In a later analysis, donors in an Asian-associated ancestry cluster reportedly had fewer N-insertions in productive TCRs than the cohort mean. As a later analysis showed, a missense DCLRE1C variant was linked to trimming of TCR beta V- and J-genes. Researchers left out some V segments, among them TRBV6-2 and TRBV6-3, as indistinguishable.

The origin of this receptor is a male donor in good health and CMV-seronegative. Input material: PBMCs. This rearrangement joins TRBV7-2 to TRBJ1-5; D unresolved. CDR3 bases: TGTGCCAGCAGCTTAGCCGGTCAGCCCCAGCATTTT. Encoded protein: CASSLAGQPQHF.